These 29 T cell receptor beta chains were all obtained from the same sample, sequenced in a study of shared clonotypes between healthy human individuals. Some clones are missing from TCRdb's copy, which holds only in-frame ones; the method was immunoSEQ multiplex PCR. The sample includes about 2.4 million clones, under 95% of them seen just once. The specimen sequenced was naive CD4+ T cells from PBMCs. Subset denoted: CD45RA+ positively selected. The receptor set was obtained from a man aged 18 to 30 in good health. Some clones in this sample may be carry-over from other donors' samples.

The chain recombines TRBV4-1 with TRBJ2-7; D may be TRBD1 or TRBD2 (7 bases each). The V end lost 4 bases, the J end lost 1 base, and 14 bases lay between the germline ends. CDR1 is MGHRA, CDR2 YSYEKL, per germline. There are 15 residues in the CDR3. The CDR3 spells CASSPWGGQSYEQYF. The CDR3 DNA reads as TGCGCCAGCAGCCCTTGGGGGGGACAGTCCTACGAGCAGTACTTC.

V is TRBV11-2 and J is TRBJ1-1; D is unclear. The CDR3 totals 14 residues. Trimming took 0 bases from V and 4 from J, leaving 9 bases between them. Per the germline V gene, CDR1 is SGHAT and CDR2 is FQNNGV. CDR3 coding DNA: TGTGCCAGCAGCTTAGACCCTCCGGGCACTGAAGCTTTCTTT. Translating gives CASSLDPPGTEAFF.

The V and J genes are TRBV18 and TRBJ1-5, with D possibly being TRBD1 (5 bases). This CDR3 is built from 17 residues. V was trimmed by 3 bases and J by 4 bases, leaving 19 bases between them. Looked up from germline, CDR1 is KGHSH and CDR2 is LQKENI. CDR3 residues: CASSPGKGTQRNQPQHF. The CDR3 DNA reads as TGTGCCAGCTCACCCGGAAAGGGGACCCAGAGAAATCAGCCCCAGCATTTT.

CDR3 coding DNA: TGTGCCTGGAGTAGCGGGATTGGCAATACGCAGTATTTT. This sequence encodes CAWSSGIGNTQYF. V and J are TRBV30 and TRBJ2-3, with TRBD2 matching 7 bases. The junction had 6 bases not matched to a gene; V was cut back by 2 bases and J by 7 bases. In germline, CDR1 is GTSNPN, CDR2 SVGIG (reference sequence). The CDR3 consists of 13 residues.

The J gene is TRBJ2-5, the V gene TRBV6-1, with D possibly matching TRBD1 (6 bases). The ends were cut back, 4 bases at V and 5 bases at J, with 20 bases in the middle. Per germline, CDR1 MNHNS and CDR2 SASEGT. The CDR3 covers 16 residues. The CDR3 nucleotides are TGTGCCAGCAGTGGAACAGGGTACATTCTTAGGGAGACCCAGTACTTC. It encodes CASSGTGYILRETQYF.

Of note for this clone: A junction end diverges from the germline sequence, so it may reflect a read error. The V gene is TRBV2, the J gene TRBJ2-1, with D maybe TRBD1 (5 bases). CDR3 length: 13 residues. Looked up from germline, CDR1 is SNHLY and CDR2 is FYNNEI. CDR3 sequence: CAGREGAYNEQFF. The CDR3 DNA is TGTGCCGGCAGGGAAGGGGCCTACAATGAGCAGTTCTTC.

As concerns this clone: In the same sample, other DNA sequences code for this CDR3. The rearrangement links TRBV11-3 to TRBJ1-1, with D tentatively TRBD1 (6 bases). Germline V gene sequence: CDR1 SGHNT, CDR2 YENEEA. The CDR3 loop spans 13 amino acids. V lost 6 bases to trimming and J lost 3 bases, with 11 bases between them. The CDR3: CASSRGGDTEAFF. The CDR3 DNA sequence: TGTGCCAGCAGTAGAGGGGGGGACACTGAAGCTTTCTTT.

This chain uses TRBV18 with TRBJ1-3; the D is unclear. The CDR3 is made up of 15 amino acids. The V gene lost 6 bases and the J gene lost 0 bases, with 12 bases spanning the gap. The germline CDR1 and CDR2 sequences are KGHSH and LQKENI. CDR3: CASSLDRYSGNTIYF. The CDR3 DNA reads as TGTGCCAGCTCGCTGGACCGATACTCTGGAAACACCATATATTTT. The full variable domain, its missing parts supplied by reference TRBV18 and TRBJ1-3, is NAGVMQNPRHLVRRRGQEARLRCSPMKGHSHVYWYRQLPEEGLKFMVYLQKENIIDESGMPKERFSAEFPKEGPSILRIQQVVRGDSAAYFCASSLDRYSGNTIYFGEGSWLTVV.

Note on this clone: The sample has other DNA sequences that encode this CDR3 too. The V gene is TRBV19, the J gene TRBJ1-3, with D unresolved. The CDR3 totals 14 residues. V was shortened by 3 bases and J by 0 bases, with 6 bases between the two germline ends. CDR1 LNHDA and CDR2 SQIVND come from the germline V gene (reference sequence). The CDR3 bases are TGTGCCAGTAGTATCGTGGGCTCTGGAAACACCATATATTTT. This sequence encodes CASSIVGSGNTIYF.

Regarding this clone: Distinct nucleotide sequences in the sample also encode this CDR3. The J gene is TRBJ2-5, the V gene TRBV11-3; no firm D call. Trimming removed 0 bases from V and 5 bases from J, with 10 bases in between. The germline CDR1 and CDR2 sequences are SGHNT and YENEEA. The CDR3 consists of 14 residues. CDR3 region: CASSLDRESETQYF. The DNA for the CDR3 is TGTGCCAGCAGCTTAGATCGAGAGTCGGAGACCCAGTACTTC.

This clone was recorded once. The rearrangement joins TRBV28 to TRBJ2-1; 7 positions match TRBD2. This CDR3 has 16 residues. J lost 2 bases, V lost 3 bases, and 7 bases had no gene match. Germline CDR1 reads MDHEN; CDR2 reads SYDVKM. The CDR3 nucleotides are TGTGCCAGCAGTTTTGGTGGGGGAGGGCCCTACAATGAGCAGTTCTTC. Its protein is CASSFGGGGPYNEQFF. Complete variable domain (other parts from reference TRBV28 and TRBJ2-1): DVKVTQSSRYLVKRTGEKVFLECVQDMDHENMFWYRQDPGLGLRLIYFSYDVKMKEKGDIPEGYSVSREKKERFSLILESASTNQTSMYLCASSFGGGGPYNEQFFGPGTRLTVL.

The chain carries TRBV28 and TRBJ2-1; D is perhaps TRBD2 (6 bases). The CDR3 runs 17 residues. Germline V gives CDR1 MDHEN, CDR2 SYDVKM. The V and J ends lost 4 bases and 5 bases respectively, with 21 bases between them. CDR3 sequence: CASSSGKGTGVNNEQFF. Here the CDR3 DNA reads TGTGCCAGCAGTTCGGGCAAGGGGACTGGGGTGAACAATGAGCAGTTCTTC. Looking up the rest from reference TRBV28 and TRBJ2-1 gives the full variable domain: DVKVTQSSRYLVKRTGEKVFLECVQDMDHENMFWYRQDPGLGLRLIYFSYDVKMKEKGDIPEGYSVSREKKERFSLILESASTNQTSMYLCASSSGKGTGVNNEQFFGPGTRLTVL.

J is TRBJ2-1 and V is TRBV6-5; D call uncertain. The CDR3 has 15 amino acids. V lost 6 bases and J 4 bases, leaving 16 bases between the germline ends. CDR1 is MNHEY and CDR2 is SVGAGI in the germline V gene. The CDR3 region has the DNA TGTGCCAGCAGCTCTACCCAGGTGGCTTACAATGAGCAGTTCTTC. Translated: CASSSTQVAYNEQFF.

This chain joins TRBV27 and TRBJ1-5, with D possibly TRBD1 on 5 matching bases. Trimming cost V 4 bases and J 10 bases, with 20 bases left between them. CDR1 is MNHEY, CDR2 SMNVEV, per germline (reference sequence). CDR3 length: 15 amino acids. In nucleotides, the CDR3 is TGTGCCAGCAGTTCCCTTGACGGGGGGGTTTTCCCCCAGCATTTT. It yields the protein CASSSLDGGVFPQHF.

The chain joins TRBV18 to TRBJ2-3; D gene unclear. CDR1 KGHSH and CDR2 LQKENI come from the germline V gene. Trimming left V 0 bases short and J 7 bases short, with 17 bases between. The CDR3 contains 16 residues. The CDR3, as DNA: TGTGCCAGCTCACCACCTTCCTCCCAGGTCCTACATACGCAGTATTTT. Its protein is CASSPPSSQVLHTQYF.

This chain connects TRBV6-4 to TRBJ2-3; no clear D. Germline lookup yields CDR1 MRHNA and CDR2 SNTAGT. There are 14 residues in the CDR3. The ends were cut back, 4 bases at V and 4 bases at J, with 12 bases in the middle. The CDR3 DNA sequence: TGTGCCAGCAGTGTAGAATTTGGCGCAGATACGCAGTATTTT. Translated, it gives CASSVEFGADTQYF.

The chain has TRBV5-4 and TRBJ2-3, with 8 bases that match TRBD2. Germline-derived CDR1 and CDR2 are SGHNT and YYREEE (reference sequence). Germline trimming cut 1 base from V and 6 bases from J; bases unmatched to any gene: 10. The length of the CDR3 is 16 residues. DNA for the CDR3: TGTGCCAGCAGCTTGAATCCGGGACTAGTATATGATACGCAGTATTTT. Translated: CASSLNPGLVYDTQYF.

As concerns this clone: This sample also contains other DNA sequences that code for the same CDR3. The chain employs TRBV7-3 and TRBJ2-3, with D possibly being TRBD2 (6 bases). Deletions cut 2 bases from V and 2 bases from J, with 8 bases between. Germline-derived CDR1 and CDR2 are SGHTA and FQGTGA. The CDR3 is 14 residues long. The CDR3 DNA follows: TGTGCCAGCAGCTTAGGCGGGACCACAGATACGCAGTATTTT. Protein: CASSLGGTTDTQYF.

The count of this clone is one. This chain links TRBV2 with TRBJ1-5; 9 bases map to TRBD1. CDR3 length: 17 residues. Unmatched junction bases numbered 13, after V lost 3 bases and J lost 7 bases. Looked up from germline, CDR1 is SNHLY and CDR2 is FYNNEI. CDR3 residues: CASSDLFQGQGMQPQHF. CDR3 DNA: TGTGCCAGCAGTGATCTTTTTCAGGGACAGGGTATGCAGCCCCAGCATTTT.

The chain carries TRBV16 and TRBJ1-2; a possible D gene is TRBD1 (5 bases). CDR3 size: 13 residues. V gave up 5 bases and J gave up 2 bases, with 9 bases separating them. Germline V gene data show CDR1 as KGHSY and CDR2 as FQNENV. The CDR3 nucleotides are TGTGCCAGCAGCAAGACAGAAAACTATGGCTACACCTTC. Its translation: CASSKTENYGYTF.

A note on this clone: This CDR3 is also generated by other DNA sequences in the sample. The CDR3 nucleotides are TGTGCCAGCAGCCCGGGACTAGTGTCTTACAATGAGCAGTTCTTC. This gives the protein CASSPGLVSYNEQFF. V gene TRBV7-3 combines with J gene TRBJ2-1, with TRBD2 matching over 8 bases. Germline CDR1 reads SGHTA; CDR2 reads FQGTGA. The CDR3 length is 15 residues. J was trimmed by 4 bases and V by 5 bases; bases with no gene match: 7.

The genes are TRBV5-1 and TRBJ2-7; the match to TRBD1 covers 7 bases. V lost 3 bases to trimming and J lost 2 bases; unmatched junction nucleotides: 8. CDR3 size: 15 residues. CDR1 and CDR2 from the germline V gene are SGHRS and YFSETQ. The DNA of the CDR3 is TGCGCCAGCAGCTCCCAAGGGGGCAGGGCCTACGAGCAGTACTTC. Encoded protein: CASSSQGGRAYEQYF.

Comments on this clone: Other DNA sequences in this specimen translate into the identical CDR3. The V call is TRBV2, the J call TRBJ1-1, with D perhaps matching TRBD1 (5 bases). The CDR3 has 15 amino acids. The germline V gene encodes CDR1 SNHLY and CDR2 FYNNEI. V lost 4 bases, J lost 1 base, and 13 bases lay in between. The CDR3 region is CASSVLGGTNTEAFF. The CDR3 DNA reads as TGTGCCAGCAGTGTGTTGGGGGGAACGAACACTGAAGCTTTCTTT.

This clone was seen a handful of times. The identical CDR3 is also encoded by other nucleotide sequences in the sample. V is TRBV18 and J is TRBJ2-2, with unresolved D. Germline CDR1 reads KGHSH; CDR2 reads LQKENI. The CDR3 extends over 13 amino acids. Trimming removed 3 bases from V and 2 bases from J, with 4 bases in between. The DNA for the CDR3 is TGTGCCAGCTCACCGCAAAACACCGGGGAGCTGTTTTTT. Protein: CASSPQNTGELFF.

The genes are TRBV5-1 and TRBJ2-5; D remains unclear. CDR1 is SGHRS, CDR2 YFSETQ, per germline. V was shortened by 2 bases and J by 5 bases, with 13 bases between the two germline ends. The CDR3 totals 14 residues. The CDR3 reads CASSFGQTKETQYF. In DNA form, the CDR3 reads TGCGCCAGCAGCTTCGGTCAAACAAAGGAGACCCAGTACTTC.

J is TRBJ2-7 and V is TRBV18; D possibly corresponds to TRBD1 (6 bases). Germline loops: CDR1 KGHSH, CDR2 LQKENI. The V gene lost 5 bases and the J gene lost 0 bases, with 14 bases spanning the gap. The CDR3 contains 15 residues. The CDR3 spells CASSTRRTDSYEQYF. The CDR3 coding sequence is TGTGCCAGCTCAACCCGCAGGACAGACTCCTACGAGCAGTACTTC.

The chain is built from TRBV5-1 and TRBJ2-7; TRBD2 agrees at 7 bases. Germline V gives CDR1 SGHRS, CDR2 YFSETQ. The CDR3 consists of 15 residues. Trimming at V came to 0 bases and at J to 7 bases, leaving 10 bases not matched to a gene. This CDR3 reads CASSLAAGPTGEQYF. CDR3 nucleotide sequence: TGCGCCAGCAGCTTGGCAGCGGGACCAACGGGGGAGCAGTACTTC.

This clone was picked up a small number of times. The gene calls are TRBV30 and TRBJ1-1; 9 nucleotides align to TRBD1. The CDR3 sequence is 14 residues long. V lost 4 bases, J lost 5 bases, and 8 bases stayed unmatched. Germline V gives CDR1 GTSNPN, CDR2 SVGIG (reference sequence). The CDR3 sequence is CAWMPGTGLTEAFF. As DNA, the CDR3 is TGTGCCTGGATGCCTGGGACAGGGCTAACTGAAGCTTTCTTT.

The count of this clone is one. Just one base apart from a much larger clone, this may be a read error. In the same sample, other DNA sequences code for this CDR3. The chain combines TRBV28 with TRBJ2-2; D gene uncertain. The CDR3 runs 12 residues. V was clipped by 2 bases and J by 4 bases, with 2 bases between them. Germline lookup yields CDR1 MDHEN and CDR2 SYDVKM. Written as DNA, the CDR3 is TGTGCCAGCAGTTTAATCACCGGGGAGCTGTTTTTT. Translated: CASSLITGELFF.